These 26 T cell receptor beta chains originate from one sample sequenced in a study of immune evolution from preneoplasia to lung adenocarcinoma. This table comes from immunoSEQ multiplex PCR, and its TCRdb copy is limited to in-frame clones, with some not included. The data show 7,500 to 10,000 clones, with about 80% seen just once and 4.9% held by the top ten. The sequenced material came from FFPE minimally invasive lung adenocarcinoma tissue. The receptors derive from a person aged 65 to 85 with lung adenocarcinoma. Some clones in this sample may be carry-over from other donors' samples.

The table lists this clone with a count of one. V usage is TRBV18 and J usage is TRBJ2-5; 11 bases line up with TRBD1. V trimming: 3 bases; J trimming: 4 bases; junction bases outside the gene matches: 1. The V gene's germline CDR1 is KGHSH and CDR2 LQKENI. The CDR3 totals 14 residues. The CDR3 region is CASSPGTGGETQYF. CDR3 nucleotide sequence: TGTGCCAGCTCACCTGGGACAGGGGGAGAGACCCAGTACTTC. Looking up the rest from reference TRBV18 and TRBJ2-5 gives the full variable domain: NAGVMQNPRHLVRRRGQEARLRCSPMKGHSHVYWYRQLPEEGLKFMVYLQKENIIDESGMPKERFSAEFPKEGPSILRIQQVVRGDSAAYFCASSPGTGGETQYFGPGTRLLVL.

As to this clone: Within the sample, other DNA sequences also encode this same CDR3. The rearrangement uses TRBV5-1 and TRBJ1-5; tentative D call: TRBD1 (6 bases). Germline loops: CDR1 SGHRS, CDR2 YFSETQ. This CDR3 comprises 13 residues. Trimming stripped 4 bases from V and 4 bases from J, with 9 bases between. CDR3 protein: CASSPTGNQPQHF. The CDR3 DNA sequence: TGCGCCAGCAGCCCAACAGGGAATCAGCCCCAGCATTTT.

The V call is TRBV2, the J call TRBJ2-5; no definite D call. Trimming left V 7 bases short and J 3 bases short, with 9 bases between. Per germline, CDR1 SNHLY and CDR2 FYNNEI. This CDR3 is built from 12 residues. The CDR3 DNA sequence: TGTGCCAGCAAAGGGAAAAAAGAGACCCAGTACTTC. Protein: CASKGKKETQYF. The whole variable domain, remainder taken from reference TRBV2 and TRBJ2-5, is EPEVTQTPSHQVTQMGQEVILRCVPISNHLYFYWYRQILGQKVEFLVSFYNNEISEKSEIFDDQFSVERPDGSNFTLKIRSTKLEDSAMYFCASKGKKETQYFGPGTRLLVL.

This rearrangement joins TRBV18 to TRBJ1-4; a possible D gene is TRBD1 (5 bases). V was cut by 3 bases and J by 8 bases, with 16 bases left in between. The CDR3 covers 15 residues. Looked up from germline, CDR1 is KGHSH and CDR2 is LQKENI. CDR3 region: CASSPYTSTDEKLFF. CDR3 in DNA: TGTGCCAGCTCACCCTACACGTCGACAGACGAAAAACTGTTTTTT.

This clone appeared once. CDR3 in amino acids: CASSLQGLNTEAFF. As DNA, the CDR3 is TGTGCCAGCAGCTTACAGGGCCTGAACACTGAAGCTTTCTTT. J is TRBJ1-1 and V is TRBV7-3, with D maybe TRBD1 (5 bases). The CDR3 totals 14 residues. Germline CDR1 SGHTA, CDR2 FQGTGA. The V and J ends lost 2 bases and 0 bases respectively, with 7 bases between them.

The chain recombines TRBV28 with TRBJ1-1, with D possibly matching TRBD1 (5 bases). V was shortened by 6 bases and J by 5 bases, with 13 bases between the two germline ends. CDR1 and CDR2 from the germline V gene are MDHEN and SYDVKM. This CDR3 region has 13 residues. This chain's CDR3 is CASREGRRTEAFF. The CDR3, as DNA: TGTGCCAGCAGGGAGGGGAGGCGGACTGAAGCTTTCTTT.

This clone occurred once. The DNA of the CDR3 is TGTGCCTGGAGTATAACTGCCCAGGGTACGGACGAGCAGTACTTC. Translating it yields CAWSITAQGTDEQYF. The chain employs TRBV30 and TRBJ2-7, with D perhaps TRBD1 (5 bases). CDR1 and CDR2 (germline): GTSNPN, SVGIG (reference sequence). This CDR3 region has 15 residues. V gave up 2 bases and J gave up 5 bases, with 19 bases separating them.

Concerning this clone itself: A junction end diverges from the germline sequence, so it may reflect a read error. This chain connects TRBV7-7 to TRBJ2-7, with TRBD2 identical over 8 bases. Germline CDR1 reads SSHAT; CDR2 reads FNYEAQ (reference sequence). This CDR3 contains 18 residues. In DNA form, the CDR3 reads TGTGCTAGCAGCTTAGCAAGTGAGCGGGGGACCCCACCGTACGAGCAGTACTTC. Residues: CASSLASERGTPPYEQYF.

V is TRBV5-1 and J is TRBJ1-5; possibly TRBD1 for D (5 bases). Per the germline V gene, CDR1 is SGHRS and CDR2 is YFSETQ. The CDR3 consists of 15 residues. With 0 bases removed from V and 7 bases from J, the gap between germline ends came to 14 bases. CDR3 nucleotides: TGCGCCAGCAGCTTGGGCCAGGGCGGTGGGCAGCCCCAGCATTTT. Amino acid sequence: CASSLGQGGGQPQHF.

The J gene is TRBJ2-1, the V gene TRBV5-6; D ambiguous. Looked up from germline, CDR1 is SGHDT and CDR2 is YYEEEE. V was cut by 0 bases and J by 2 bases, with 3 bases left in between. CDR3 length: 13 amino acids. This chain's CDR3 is CASSLATYNEQFF. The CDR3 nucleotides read TGTGCCAGCAGCTTGGCTACCTACAATGAGCAGTTCTTC.

CDR3: CASSLKTGGYTF. CDR3 nucleotides: TGTGCCAGCAGCCTAAAAACGGGTGGCTACACCTTC. V usage is TRBV11-2 and J usage is TRBJ1-2; D is uncertain. CDR3 length equals 12 residues. Looked up from germline, CDR1 is SGHAT and CDR2 is FQNNGV. With 5 bases removed from V and 7 bases from J, the gap between germline ends came to 11 bases.

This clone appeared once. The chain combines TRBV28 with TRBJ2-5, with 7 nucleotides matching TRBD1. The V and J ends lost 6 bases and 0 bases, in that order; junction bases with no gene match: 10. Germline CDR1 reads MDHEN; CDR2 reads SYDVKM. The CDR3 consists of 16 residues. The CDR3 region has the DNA TGTGCCAGCAGCCGGCCCGGGACAGAAAACCAAGAGACCCAGTACTTC. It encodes CASSRPGTENQETQYF.

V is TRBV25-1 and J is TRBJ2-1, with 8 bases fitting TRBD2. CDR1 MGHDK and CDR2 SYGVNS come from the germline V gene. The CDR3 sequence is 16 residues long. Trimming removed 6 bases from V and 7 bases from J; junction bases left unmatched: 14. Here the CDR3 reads CASSPPGGFGGNEQFF. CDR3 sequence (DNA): TGTGCCAGCAGCCCTCCGGGGGGGTTTGGTGGGAATGAGCAGTTCTTC.

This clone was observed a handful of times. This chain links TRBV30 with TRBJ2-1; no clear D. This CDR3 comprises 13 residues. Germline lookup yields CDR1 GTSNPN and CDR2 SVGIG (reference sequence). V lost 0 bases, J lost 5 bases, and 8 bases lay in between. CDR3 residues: CAWSVGLDNEQFF. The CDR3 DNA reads TGTGCCTGGAGTGTAGGATTGGACAATGAGCAGTTCTTC.

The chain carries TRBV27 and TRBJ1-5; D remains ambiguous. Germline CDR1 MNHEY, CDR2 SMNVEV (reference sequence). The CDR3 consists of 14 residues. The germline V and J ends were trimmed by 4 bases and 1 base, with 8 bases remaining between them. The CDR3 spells CASSSSWSNQPQHF. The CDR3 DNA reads TGTGCCAGCAGTTCCTCCTGGAGCAATCAGCCCCAGCATTTT.

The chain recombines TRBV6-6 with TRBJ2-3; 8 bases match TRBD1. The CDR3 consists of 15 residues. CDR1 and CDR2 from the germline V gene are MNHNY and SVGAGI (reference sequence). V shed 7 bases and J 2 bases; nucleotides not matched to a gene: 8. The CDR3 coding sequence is TGTGCCAGCAACCTAGACAGGGGATTCACAGATACGCAGTATTTT. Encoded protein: CASNLDRGFTDTQYF.

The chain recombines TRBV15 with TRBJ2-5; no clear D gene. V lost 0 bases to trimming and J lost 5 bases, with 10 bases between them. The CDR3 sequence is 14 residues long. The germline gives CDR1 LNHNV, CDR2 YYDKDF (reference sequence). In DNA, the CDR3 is TGTGCCACCAGCAGAGATCGCGGCGCGGAGACCCAGTACTTC. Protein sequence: CATSRDRGAETQYF.

In DNA, the CDR3 is TGTGCCAGCAGCCCCCAGGGGAATCAGCCCCAGCATTTT. The encoded protein is CASSPQGNQPQHF. The chain has TRBV6-6 and TRBJ1-5, with D possibly being TRBD1 (6 bases). The CDR3 consists of 13 residues. Germline V lookup: CDR1 MNHNY, CDR2 SVGAGI (reference sequence). V gave up 6 bases and J gave up 4 bases, with 10 bases separating them.

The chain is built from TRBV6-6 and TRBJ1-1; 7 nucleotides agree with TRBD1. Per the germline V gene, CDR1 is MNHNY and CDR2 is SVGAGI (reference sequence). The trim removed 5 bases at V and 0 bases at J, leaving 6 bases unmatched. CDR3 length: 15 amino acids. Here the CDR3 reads CASSNPTGMNTEAFF. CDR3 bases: TGTGCCAGCAGTAACCCGACAGGGATGAACACTGAAGCTTTCTTT.

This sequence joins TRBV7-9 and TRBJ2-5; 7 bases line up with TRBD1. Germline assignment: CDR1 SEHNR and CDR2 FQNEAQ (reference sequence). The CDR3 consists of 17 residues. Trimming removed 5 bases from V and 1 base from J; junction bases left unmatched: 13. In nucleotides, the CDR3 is TGTGCCAGCAGCCGATGGCTAACTACAGGGGTCCAAGAGACCCAGTACTTC. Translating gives CASSRWLTTGVQETQYF.

The CDR3 bases are TGCAGTGCCACTCTAGAGGGGGAGTACTTC. Encoded protein: CSATLEGEYF. This sequence joins TRBV20-1 and TRBJ2-7, with D tentatively TRBD1 (6 bases). The CDR3 totals 10 residues. The V and J ends lost 6 bases and 11 bases respectively, with 14 bases between them. Germline assignment: CDR1 DFQATT and CDR2 SNEGSKA (reference sequence).

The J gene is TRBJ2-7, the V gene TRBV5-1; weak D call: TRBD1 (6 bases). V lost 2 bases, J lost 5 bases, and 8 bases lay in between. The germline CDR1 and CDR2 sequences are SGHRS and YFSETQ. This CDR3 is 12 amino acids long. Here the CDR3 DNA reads TGCGCCAGCAGCTTCAACAGGGACGAGCAGTACTTC. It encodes CASSFNRDEQYF.

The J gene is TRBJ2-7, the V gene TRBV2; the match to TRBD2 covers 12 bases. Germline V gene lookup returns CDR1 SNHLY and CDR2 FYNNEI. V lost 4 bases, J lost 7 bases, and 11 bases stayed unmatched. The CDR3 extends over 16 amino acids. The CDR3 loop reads CASSGRLAGVSSEQYF. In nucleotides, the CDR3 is TGTGCCAGCAGTGGAAGACTAGCGGGAGTATCAAGTGAGCAGTACTTC.

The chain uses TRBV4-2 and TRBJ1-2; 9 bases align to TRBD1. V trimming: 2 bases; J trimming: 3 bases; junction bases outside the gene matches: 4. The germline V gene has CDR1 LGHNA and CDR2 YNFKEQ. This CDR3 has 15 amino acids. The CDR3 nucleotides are TGTGCCAGCAGCCAACCGGGACAGGGCCACTATGGCTACACCTTC. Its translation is CASSQPGQGHYGYTF.

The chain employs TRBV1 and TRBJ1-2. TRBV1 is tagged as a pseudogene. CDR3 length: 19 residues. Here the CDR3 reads CTSSQDNMVEGKANYGYTF. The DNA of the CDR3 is TGCACCAGCAGCCAAGATAACATGGTCGAGGGGAAAGCTAACTATGGCTACACCTTC.

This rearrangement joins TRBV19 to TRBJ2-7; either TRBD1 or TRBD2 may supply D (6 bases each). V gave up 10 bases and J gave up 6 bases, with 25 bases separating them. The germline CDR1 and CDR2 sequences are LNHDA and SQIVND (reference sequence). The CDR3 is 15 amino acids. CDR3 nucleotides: TGTGCCACCTCAAACGACGGGGGCACGGGGGTCGAGCAGTACTTC. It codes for CATSNDGGTGVEQYF.